This TCR beta chain was documented in a study of identifying expanded T cells in peripheral blood (dated by TCRdb to about 2019). For context, the study as a whole: Separate aliquots of the same genomic DNA pool were sequenced to produce technical replicates, and four replicates were compared in pairs.

The sample holds one count of this clone. Its antigen is unknown. Per-nucleotide qualities are absent, and no much larger clonotype sits a single base away. General study outcomes and caveats: Variance in clone template counts between roughly 2-week samples significantly increased with total template count across all healthy donors. The beta-binomial model significantly reduced the number of clones called differentially abundant and the false-positive rate across all healthy-donor time intervals. The authors expected that over much longer intervals, such as months to years, biological variance in healthy repertoires might increase even further. The binomial model flagged about 1.2 differentially abundant clones between technical replicates, compared with roughly 17 over approximately two weeks and roughly 19 over about four weeks.

TCRbeta CDR3 regions were profiled by bias-controlled multiplex PCR amplification of genomic DNA with the immunoSEQ Assay. The authors processed their data as follows. The absolute abundance of each unique TCRbeta CDR3 region was quantified after sequences were collapsed and filtered. Two models were used to test differential abundance: a binomial model (Fisher-equivalent) and a beta-binomial model that adds time-dependent variance fitted from healthy donors. Clones with fewer than 5 combined templates were removed, and differential abundance was called for clones with a Benjamini-Hochberg FDR below 0.01. The form v = (b*log(k)+a)^2 was used to model beta-binomial variance as a function of total template count across the two samples. In TCRdb, the immuneACCESS table is reduced to in-frame sequences with V and J assigned. These tables do not hold every clone; where another copy was compared, an unresolved V gene accounts for under half, and the others remain unexplained. V, J and clone size are taken as reported in that table, and D and trimming were inferred from the DNA itself. Here the sample has 75,000 to 100,000 clones; 89% occur a single time. The ten largest account for about 3% of the sample.

During the collection period, no infections or other immune events were recorded for the healthy donors. Time-dependent variance in a beta-binomial model of T-cell clone differential abundance was calibrated using healthy-donor blood repertoires as a training cohort. The training cohort was composed of 10 or so healthy donors, 3 female and 7 male. On average the donors were 43 years old, and their ages spanned roughly 25 to 65 years. Obtained from a commercial supplier, whole blood was collected from each healthy donor at three time points set around two weeks apart. For immunosequencing, genomic DNA was extracted from whole blood that had not been sorted. The sequenced material came from blood. The sequence was obtained from a person aged 18 to 70 in good health.

The CDR3 here reads CSVAGLAGGLGELFF. The nucleotide sequence is given as TGCAGCGTTGCGGGACTAGCGGGGGGCCTGGGGGAGCTGTTTTTT. This chain joins TRBV29-1 to TRBJ2-2; 15 bases in the junction line up with TRBD2. The CDR3 holds 15 amino acids from the cysteine to the phenylalanine. Left in the record is the CDR3 DNA by itself, 45 bases read in frame from the first base. From V the trimming removes 4 bases and from J it removes 8 bases, while the gene matches leave 5 bases of the junction unaccounted for. From the germline V gene, CDR1 is SQVTM and CDR2 is ANQGSEA.